This is a list of T cell receptor beta chains from one sample in a study of blood T cell repertoires in COVID-19. Some clones are missing from TCRdb's copy, which holds only in-frame ones; the method was immunoSEQ multiplex PCR. The table has 250,000 to 350,000 clones, roughly 83% seen once. The sample was peripheral blood. The receptors here all came from a human donor with COVID-19, enrolled during active disease. The donor label of this sample is uncertain. The CDR3 runs from the conserved cysteine through the conserved F or W. Clone size is not always given. Where it is, it says once, few, many or a class for expanded clones.

TRBV2	NA	TRBJ1-1	CASRGRWRNTEAFF
TRBV2	NA	TRBJ2-5	CASSAETSGETQYF
TRBV4-1	once	TRBJ2-7	CASSQAGTESYEQYF
TRBV6-5	NA	TRBJ2-7	CASSLLAQGEQYF
TRBV6-5	NA	TRBJ2-3	CASSSDRDTQYF
TRBV5-1	NA	TRBJ1-3	CASSLAGGLGMDTIYF
TRBV10-3	NA	TRBJ2-7	CAISLGQGNEQYF
TRBV5-4	NA	TRBJ2-3	CASNQVSTDTQYF
TRBV11-2	NA	TRBJ2-7	CASSLGPQGYDEQYF
TRBV10-2	NA	TRBJ1-5	CASSETGGQPQHF
TRBV6-2/TRBV6-3	NA	TRBJ1-1	CASSLLGTAEAFF
TRBV6-5	many	TRBJ1-1	CACSRPGTEAFF
TRBV28	NA	TRBJ1-2	CASSFIQANYGYTF
TRBV27	NA	TRBJ2-5	CASSATGGETQYF
TRBV9	once	TRBJ2-3	CASSAALAGGGDTQYF
TRBV29-1	NA	TRBJ1-1	CSVRTGRYTEAFF
TRBV18	NA	TRBJ2-3	CASSPPLTGGPGTQYF
TRBV27	NA	TRBJ2-2	CASSFNTYAGELFF
TRBV5-6	NA	TRBJ2-1	CASSLRGGYNEQFF
TRBV7-7	NA	TRBJ2-7	CASSFQPIQGLAGVSEQYF
TRBV6-5	NA	TRBJ1-1	CASKGPPGITEAFF
TRBV19	once	TRBJ1-2	CASSIGRVNYGYTF
TRBV7-2	NA	TRBJ2-5	CASSPSLGRQETQYF
TRBV2	NA	TRBJ1-3	CASSPDRVLGNTIYF
TRBV5-6	NA	TRBJ1-4	CASSLRQATYEKLFF
TRBV4-1	few	TRBJ2-1	CASSQEGTQYNEQFF
TRBV6-5	NA	TRBJ1-2	CASSYKGANGYTF
TRBV30	NA	TRBJ2-1	CAWSAGLAGGDNEQFF
TRBV5-5	NA	TRBJ1-1	CASSLEGGPLRGSLNTEAFF
TRBV5-1	once	TRBJ2-1	CASSLASAGRDEQFF
TRBV7-9	NA	TRBJ2-5	CASSLAAQETQYF
TRBV3-1/TRBV3-2	few	TRBJ2-5	CASSPRDYLQETQYF
TRBV2	NA	TRBJ1-1	CASSPLRGNTEAFF
TRBV9	NA	TRBJ2-3	CASSLNADTQYF
TRBV7-2	NA	TRBJ1-2	CASSPPGTGEYTF
TRBV27	NA	TRBJ1-5	CASSSQGASQPQHF
TRBV7-3	NA	TRBJ2-1	CASSTTRENEQFF
TRBV27	once	TRBJ1-1	CASSLPEYRGHKGTEAFF
TRBV9	NA	TRBJ1-2	CASSVAIGGTYGYTF
TRBV9	NA	TRBJ2-2	CASSPILDRNTGELFF
TRBV27	NA	TRBJ2-5	CASSPFSGRRETQYF
TRBV12-3/TRBV12-4	NA	TRBJ2-5	CASSVAGETQYF
TRBV3-1/TRBV3-2	NA	TRBJ2-1	CASSQEVGLSYNEQFF
TRBV6-2/TRBV6-3	NA	TRBJ1-1	CASSYVGAGDTEAFF
TRBV5-8	NA	TRBJ2-1	CASSLGTSGYNEQFF
TRBV2	NA	TRBJ1-2	CASSEGGQGRGYTF
TRBV2	NA	TRBJ1-2	CASSEFGSAFGYTF
TRBV5-1	NA	TRBJ2-7	CASSLQAGGVYEQYF
TRBV30	NA	TRBJ1-2	CALGVLLDYGYTF
TRBV30	NA	TRBJ1-4	CAWSVGQGEKLFF
TRBV7-7	NA	TRBJ1-1	CASRPGQDTEAFF
TRBV7-9	few	TRBJ1-2	CASSLLETYNYGYTF
TRBV24-1	NA	TRBJ2-7	CATSDPGTSLDF
TRBV10-3	few	TRBJ1-1	CAISAWGRSTEAFF
TRBV19	NA	TRBJ2-4	CASSITGKAKNIQYF